This entry is about one T cell receptor beta chain. This sample stems from a study of long-term antiretroviral therapy in people with HIV. The length of the CDR3 is 15 residues. V dropped 1 base and J dropped 4; count of bases not matched to a gene: 4. CDR1 SGHAT and CDR2 FQNNGV come from the germline V gene. An immunoSEQ assay, version v3.0, was performed at survey level. Sequencing set out to capture roughly 40,000-50,000 T-cell genomes per sample. The data were produced by immunoSEQ multiplex PCR, yet TCRdb's version contains in-frame clones alone and is incomplete. The sample shows roughly 33,000 clones, about 74% of them seen only once.

The specimen comprised unsorted PBMCs, sampled 2 years after starting antiretroviral therapy. This receptor was taken from a woman between 45 and 60 years old with HIV. This chain uses TRBV11-2 with TRBJ2-7, with 10 nucleotides matching TRBD1. CDR3 nucleotide sequence: TGTGCCAGCAGCTTAGCAGACAGGGGGCCGTACGAGCAGTACTTC. Protein: CASSLADRGPYEQYF.